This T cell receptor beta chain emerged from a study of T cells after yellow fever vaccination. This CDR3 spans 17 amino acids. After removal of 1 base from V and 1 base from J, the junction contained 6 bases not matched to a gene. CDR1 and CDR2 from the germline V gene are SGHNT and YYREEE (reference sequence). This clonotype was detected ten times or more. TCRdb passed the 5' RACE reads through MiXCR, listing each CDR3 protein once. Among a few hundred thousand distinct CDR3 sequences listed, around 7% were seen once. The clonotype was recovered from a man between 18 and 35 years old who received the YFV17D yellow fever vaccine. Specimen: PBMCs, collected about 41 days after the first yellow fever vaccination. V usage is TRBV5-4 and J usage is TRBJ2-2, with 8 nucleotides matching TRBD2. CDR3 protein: CASSLRRLAGNTGELFF. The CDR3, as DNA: TGTGCCAGCAGCTTGCGCCGGCTAGCGGGGAACACCGGGGAGCTGTTTTTT.